The 6 T cell receptor beta chains below were found in one sample sequenced in a study of human T cells and chemical hapten exposure. TCRdb passed the RACE reads through MiXCR, listing each CDR3 protein once. The table includes tens of thousands of distinct CDR3 sequences, about 10% detected once. The time point is: patch test 2, 6 weeks after DPC sensitization. The treatment denotes: therapeutic diphenylcyclopropenone sensitization with weekly scalp DPC. Specimen: whole blood, collected in connection with sensitization to the hapten diphenylcyclopropenone (DPC). These receptors were obtained from a woman aged 45 to 65 with alopecia areata. Some clones in this sample may be carry-over from other donors' samples.

This clonotype was found a few times. The V and J genes are TRBV28 and TRBJ1-3; 7 positions match TRBD1. Germline V CDR1 and CDR2: MDHEN, SYDVKM. CDR3 length: 16 amino acids. With 5 bases clipped from V and 3 bases from J, the junction kept 10 bases outside the gene matches. Here the CDR3 reads CASSVTGFRNGNTIYF. As DNA, the CDR3 is TGTGCCAGCAGTGTGACAGGGTTTCGTAATGGAAACACCATATATTTT.

CDR3 in DNA: TGCGCCAGCAGCAGGGGACTAGCGGGAAAGGCAGATACGCAGTATTTT. This encodes CASSRGLAGKADTQYF. This chain uses TRBV5-1 with TRBJ2-3; 13 bases are shared with TRBD2. From germline, CDR1 is SGHRS and CDR2 YFSETQ. This CDR3 has 16 residues. Germline trimming cut 4 bases from V and 4 bases from J; bases unmatched to any gene: 6.

This clonotype was observed a few times. The J gene is TRBJ2-6, the V gene TRBV11-2; D remains unclear. V was pared by 5 bases and J by 0 bases, with 11 bases between. The CDR3 is made up of 16 amino acids. Germline lookup yields CDR1 SGHAT and CDR2 FQNNGV. The CDR3 sequence is CASSLIGYSGANVLTF. CDR3 nucleotide sequence: TGTGCCAGCAGCCTAATTGGGTACTCTGGGGCCAACGTCCTGACTTTC.

The genes are TRBV27 and TRBJ1-1; 7 bases match TRBD1. This CDR3 spans 12 amino acids. With V trimmed by 6 bases and J by 5 bases, 3 bases remained unmatched. Germline values: CDR1 MNHEY, CDR2 SMNVEV (reference sequence). CDR3 sequence: CASRTGWTEAFF. Written as DNA, the CDR3 is TGTGCCAGCAGGACAGGGTGGACTGAAGCTTTCTTT.

At least ten counts were recorded for this clonotype. The chain recombines TRBV2 with TRBJ2-1; perhaps TRBD1 as D (6 bases). The CDR3 has 14 residues. V was shortened by 6 bases and J by 6 bases, with 15 bases between the two germline ends. CDR1 is SNHLY and CDR2 is FYNNEI in the germline V gene. As DNA, the CDR3 is TGTGCCAGCAGGGCGGCGCAGGGGAGCAATGAGCAGTTCTTC. It is translated as CASRAAQGSNEQFF.

This clonotype occurred many times. V gene TRBV7-2 combines with J gene TRBJ1-5, with D uncertain. Trimming shortened V by 1 base and J by 3 bases, and 10 bases separated the two germline ends. The CDR3 is made up of 15 amino acids. CDR1 is SGHTA and CDR2 is FQGNSA in the germline V gene. CDR3 region: CASSLEYFINQPQHF. Here the CDR3 DNA reads TGTGCCAGCAGCTTAGAGTACTTCATCAATCAGCCCCAGCATTTT.